The entry below gives a single T cell receptor (beta chain) sequence along with its context. The J segment lost 5 bases and the V segment lost 1 base, leaving 11 bases of the junction unmatched. Germline V lookup: CDR1 MGHRA, CDR2 YSYEKL. The CDR3 has 18 amino acids. The data originate from a study of technical replicates of blood from a handful of donors. TCRdb's copy holds only in-frame clones and misses some; the assay was immunoSEQ multiplex PCR. In the table there are tens of thousands of clones, over 90% of which are singletons. Sequences were obtained from T cells isolated from PBMCs. The rearrangement links TRBV4-1 to TRBJ2-3; 11 positions match TRBD2. The receptor was derived from a human donor in good health. Here the CDR3 DNA reads TGCGCCAGCAGCCAAGCCCCCCTGGGGACTAGCGGACAAGATACGCAGTATTTT. This codes for CASSQAPLGTSGQDTQYF.